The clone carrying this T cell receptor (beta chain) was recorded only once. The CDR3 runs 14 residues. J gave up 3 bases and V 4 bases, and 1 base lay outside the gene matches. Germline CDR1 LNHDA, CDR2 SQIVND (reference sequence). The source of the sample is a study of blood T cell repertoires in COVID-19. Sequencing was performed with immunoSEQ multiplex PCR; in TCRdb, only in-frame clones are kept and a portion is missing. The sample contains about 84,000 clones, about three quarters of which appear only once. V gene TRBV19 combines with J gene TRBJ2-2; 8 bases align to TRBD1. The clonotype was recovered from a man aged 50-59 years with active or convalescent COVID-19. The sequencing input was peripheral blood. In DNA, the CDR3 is TGTGCCAGTAGTAGCAGGGGGCACACCGGGGAGCTGTTTTTT. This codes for CASSSRGHTGELFF.